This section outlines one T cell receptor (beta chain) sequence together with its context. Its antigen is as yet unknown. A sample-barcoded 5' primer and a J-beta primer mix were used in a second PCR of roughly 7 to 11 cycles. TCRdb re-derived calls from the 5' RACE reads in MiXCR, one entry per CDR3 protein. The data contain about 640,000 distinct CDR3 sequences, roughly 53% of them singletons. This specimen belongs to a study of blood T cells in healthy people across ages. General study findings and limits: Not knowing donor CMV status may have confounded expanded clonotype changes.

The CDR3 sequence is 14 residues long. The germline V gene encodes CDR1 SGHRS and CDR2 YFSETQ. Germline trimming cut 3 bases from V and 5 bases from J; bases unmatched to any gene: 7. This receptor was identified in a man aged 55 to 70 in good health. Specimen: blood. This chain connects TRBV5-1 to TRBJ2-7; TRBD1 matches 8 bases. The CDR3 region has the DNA TGCGCCAGCAGCTCGGCAGGGGGCCTGGACGAGCAGTACTTC. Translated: CASSSAGGLDEQYF. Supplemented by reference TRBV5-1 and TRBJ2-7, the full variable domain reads KAGVTQTPRYLIKTRGQQVTLSCSPISGHRSVSWYQQTPGQGLQFLFEYFSETQRNKGNFPGRFSGRQFSNSRSEMNVSTLELGDSALYLCASSSAGGLDEQYFGPGTRLTVT.